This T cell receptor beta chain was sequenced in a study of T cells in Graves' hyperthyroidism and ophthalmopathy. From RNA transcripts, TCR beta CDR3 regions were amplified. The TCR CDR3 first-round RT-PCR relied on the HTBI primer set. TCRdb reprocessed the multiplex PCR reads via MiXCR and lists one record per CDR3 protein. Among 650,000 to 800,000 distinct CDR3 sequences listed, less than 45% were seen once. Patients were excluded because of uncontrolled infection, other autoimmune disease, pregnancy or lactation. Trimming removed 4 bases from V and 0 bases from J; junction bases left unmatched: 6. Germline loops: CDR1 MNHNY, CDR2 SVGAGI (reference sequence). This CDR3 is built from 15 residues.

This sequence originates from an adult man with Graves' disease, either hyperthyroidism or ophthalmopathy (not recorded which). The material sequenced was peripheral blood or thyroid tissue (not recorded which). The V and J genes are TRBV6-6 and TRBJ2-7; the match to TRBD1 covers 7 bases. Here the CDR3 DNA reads TGTGCCAGCAGTTCGACAGGGCTTCTCTCCTACGAGCAGTACTTC. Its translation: CASSSTGLLSYEQYF.